A selection of T cell receptor beta chains follows, all from one sample in a study of cytotoxic CD8 clonotypes in ibrutinib-treated CLL. The assay was immunoSEQ multiplex PCR, and TCRdb's table has in-frame clones only and misses some. Of 150,000 or so clones in the sample, approximately 80% were seen once. This specimen was PBMCs, taken after 12 months of ibrutinib treatment. These receptors all stem from a human donor with chronic lymphocytic leukemia. Each CDR3 is given with its conserved first and last residue. D genes are given only for firm matches. Some rows mark clone size as missing; the rest say once, few, many or name a class of expanded clone.

J gene	D gene	clone size	V gene	CDR3 protein	CDR3 DNA
TRBJ1-1	TRBD1	.	TRBV28	CASNSWGGQGDEETF	TGTGCCAGCAATAGTTGGGGAGGACAGGGCGATGAGGAGACTTTT
TRBJ2-3	TRBD2	few	TRBV7-9	CASRGGGGTDTQYF	TGTGCCAGCAGAGGCGGGGGGGGCACAGATACGCAGTATTTT
TRBJ2-2	.	.	TRBV27	CASSGTGYGELFF	TGTGCCAGCAGCGGGACGGGCTACGGGGAGCTGTTTTTT
TRBJ1-2	.	.	TRBV5-1	CASSLEDSPIASGYTF	TGCGCCAGCAGCTTGGAGGACAGTCCGATTGCCAGTGGCTACACCTTC
TRBJ2-5	TRBD2	.	TRBV6-5	CASSSQLAAQETQYF	TGTGCCAGCAGCTCACAGCTAGCGGCCCAAGAGACCCAGTACTTC
TRBJ1-2	TRBD1	.	TRBV7-2	CASSYTGGGYGYTF	TGTGCCAGCAGCTATACAGGGGGCGGCTATGGCTACACCTTC
TRBJ2-3	TRBD2	.	TRBV4-3	CALKGLRGLAAADTQYF	TGCGCCCTCAAGGGTTTAAGAGGACTAGCGGCGGCAGATACGCAGTATTTT
TRBJ2-1	.	.	TRBV9	CASRVEGLFGNEQFF	TGTGCCAGCAGGGTGGAGGGACTGTTTGGCAATGAGCAGTTCTTC
TRBJ2-5	TRBD2	.	TRBV2	CASSEVLAGGETQYF	TGTGCCAGCAGTGAAGTACTAGCGGGGGGAGAGACCCAGTACTTC
TRBJ2-3	.	.	TRBV7-2	CAGNGGRGTQYF	TGTGCCGGGAATGGGGGTAGGGGTACGCAGTATTTT